These 6 T cell receptor beta chains share one sample of origin, sequenced in a study of cytotoxic CD8 clonotypes in ibrutinib-treated CLL. Repertoires were generated with immunoSEQ multiplex PCR, while TCRdb's copy carries only in-frame clones and drops some. The table records about 15,000 clones, over 60% of them present only once. The sample was PBMCs, taken before ibrutinib treatment. All receptors come from a human donor with chronic lymphocytic leukemia.

The J gene is TRBJ2-1, the V gene TRBV4-2; D is perhaps TRBD1 or TRBD2 (5 bases each). Germline values: CDR1 LGHNA, CDR2 YNFKEQ. Trimming took off 0 bases at V and 4 bases at J, with 13 bases between the two ends. CDR3 length: 16 amino acids. The CDR3 DNA sequence: TGTGCCAGCAGCCAAGAAGGGGCGGGTGAGTACAATGAGCAGTTCTTC. As protein: CASSQEGAGEYNEQFF.

The V gene is TRBV14, the J gene TRBJ2-5; TRBD2 matches at 8 bases. The length of the CDR3 is 17 residues. Looked up from germline, CDR1 is SGHDN and CDR2 is FVKESK. The trim removed 1 base at V and 1 base at J, leaving 8 bases unmatched. As DNA, the CDR3 is TGTGCCAGCAGCCAAGGCCTACTAGCGGCCTCCCAAGAGACCCAGTACTTC. Protein: CASSQGLLAASQETQYF.

V and J are TRBV19 and TRBJ2-1; weak D call: TRBD2 (6 bases). Trimming removed 3 bases at V and 7 bases at J, with 13 bases between. The CDR3 spans 14 residues. The germline V gene has CDR1 LNHDA and CDR2 SQIVND (reference sequence). CDR3 coding DNA: TGTGCCAGTAGTATTTTACTAGCAGGTAATGAGCAGTTCTTC. It translates to CASSILLAGNEQFF.

This clone was counted between two and nine times. This rearrangement joins TRBV2 to TRBJ2-4; 7 bases match TRBD2. Germline V CDR1 and CDR2: SNHLY, FYNNEI. The CDR3 consists of 17 residues. V lost 2 bases, J lost 5 bases, and 12 bases stayed unmatched. CDR3 nucleotide sequence: TGTGCCAGCAGTGAAAGTGGACTAGTGGTCCCCCAAAACATTCAGTACTTC. Translated: CASSESGLVVPQNIQYF.

V and J are TRBV19 and TRBJ2-7; D tentatively reads TRBD1 or TRBD2 (5 bases each). Germline CDR1 is LNHDA and CDR2 is SQIVND (reference sequence). The CDR3 extends over 15 amino acids. V lost 8 bases, J lost 3 bases, and 20 bases lay in between. CDR3 DNA: TGTGCCAGTCCCTCAGACGGGACCCCGTTCTACGAGCAGTACTTC. It yields the protein CASPSDGTPFYEQYF.

The chain joins TRBV27 to TRBJ2-1, with 8 bases matching TRBD2. With V trimmed by 8 bases and J by 5 bases, 5 bases remained unmatched. There are 13 residues in the CDR3. CDR1 is MNHEY and CDR2 is SMNVEV in the germline V gene (reference sequence). The CDR3 reads CASQREFDNEQFF. DNA of the CDR3: TGTGCCAGCCAGCGGGAGTTCGACAATGAGCAGTTCTTC.